One sample yielded the 7 T cell receptor beta chains listed below, sequenced in a study of T cell responses to AZD1222 COVID-19 vaccine. Profiling relied on immunoSEQ multiplex PCR, and the TCRdb table lists in-frame clones only, not all of them. Counted here are some 170,000 clones, around 90% occurring once; the ten biggest clones make up around 3%. Sequencing was performed on peripheral blood, taken on day 0 of AZD1222 vaccination. The receptors shown here come from an adult in good health.

J is TRBJ2-5 and V is TRBV29-1; D is unclear. The germline V gene has CDR1 SQVTM and CDR2 ANQGSEA. This CDR3 region has 11 residues. V was trimmed by 3 bases and J by 4 bases, leaving 6 bases between them. CDR3 amino acids: CSVEVGETQYF. In DNA, the CDR3 is TGCAGCGTTGAGGTCGGAGAGACCCAGTACTTC.

This chain joins TRBV30 and TRBJ2-7; D is ambiguous. V dropped 2 bases and J dropped 0 bases, with 14 bases sitting between them. The CDR3 extends over 15 amino acids. The germline V gene encodes CDR1 GTSNPN and CDR2 SVGIG (reference sequence). The CDR3 protein is CAWSYGRTFSYEQYF. DNA for the CDR3: TGTGCCTGGAGTTACGGCCGGACCTTCTCCTACGAGCAGTACTTC.

This rearrangement joins TRBV25-1 to TRBJ2-6; D gene ambiguous. Per germline, CDR1 MGHDK and CDR2 SYGVNS. This CDR3 has 13 amino acids. V lost 8 bases, J lost 2 bases, and 7 bases lay in between. The CDR3 protein is CASGWAGANVLTF. For the CDR3, the DNA is TGTGCCAGCGGTTGGGCTGGGGCCAACGTCCTGACTTTC.

The chain recombines TRBV11-1 with TRBJ1-1; 8 bases are shared with TRBD1. Germline CDR1 reads SGHAT; CDR2 reads FQDESV (reference sequence). The CDR3 has 15 amino acids. Trimming removed 4 bases from V and 0 bases from J; junction bases left unmatched: 4. CDR3 nucleotide sequence: TGTGCCAGCAGCTCGCGGACAGGGTTGAACACTGAAGCTTTCTTT. Protein sequence: CASSSRTGLNTEAFF.

The chain combines TRBV10-3 with TRBJ2-7; 9 bases are a match to TRBD1. Germline values: CDR1 ENHRY, CDR2 SYGVKD. Germline trimming cut 4 bases from V and 1 base from J; bases unmatched to any gene: 5. This CDR3 spans 15 amino acids. CDR3 coding DNA: TGTGCCATCAGTGGGGGACAGGGTCTTTCCTACGAGCAGTACTTC. Its translation is CAISGGQGLSYEQYF.

The rearrangement joins TRBV5-1 to TRBJ1-2; 7 bases fit TRBD1. Trimming at V came to 5 bases and at J to 0 bases, leaving 4 bases not matched to a gene. Germline CDR1 SGHRS, CDR2 YFSETQ. The CDR3 has 14 residues. Here the CDR3 DNA reads TGCGCCAGCAGGCTCGACAGGGCTAACTATGGCTACACCTTC. Encoded protein: CASRLDRANYGYTF.

V is TRBV5-4 and J is TRBJ1-6, with unresolved D. The V gene's germline CDR1 is SGHNT and CDR2 YYREEE (reference sequence). V lost 0 bases to trimming and J lost 9 bases, with 13 bases between them. The CDR3 totals 15 residues. CDR3 in amino acids: CASSLGLGPSSPLHF. Written as DNA, the CDR3 is TGTGCCAGCAGCTTGGGCCTAGGACCGAGTTCACCCCTCCACTTT. Full variable domain (remainder filled in from reference TRBV5-4 and TRBJ1-6): ETGVTQSPTHLIKTRGQQVTLRCSSQSGHNTVSWYQQALGQGPQFIFQYYREEENGRGNFPPRFSGLQFPNYSSELNVNALELDDSALYLCASSLGLGPSSPLHFGNGTRLTVT.